This T cell receptor beta chain stems from a study of blood T cell repertoires in COVID-19. Looking at the study overall: Both acute and convalescent COVID-19 samples were obtained from the United States, Italy and Spain. PBMCs, B-cell-depleted T cells, or T cells were the source of the cDNA or gDNA that made up the material.

In the authors' workflow: Counts of nucleated cells, estimated from reference gene primer amplification, were obtained. Method: immunoSEQ multiplex PCR; TCRdb's copy keeps in-frame clones and lacks some. The V and J calls and the clone size are those of that table, but D and trimming were determined from the DNA. The sample shows around 120,000 clones, around 88% of them seen only once. Losses at the gene ends were 6 bases for V and 2 bases for J; bases not matched to a gene: 10. The germline CDR1 and CDR2 sequences are LNHDA and SQIVND (reference sequence). The CDR3 loop spans 16 amino acids. The rearrangement links TRBV19 to TRBJ2-3; 8 nucleotides match TRBD2. The origin of this receptor is a woman in her fifties or sixties with active or convalescent COVID-19. The sequencing input was peripheral blood. As DNA, the CDR3 is TGTGCCAGTAGCCTAGCGGGCGGACCATTCACAGATACGCAGTATTTT. It codes for CASSLAGGPFTDTQYF. The variable domain in full, completed from reference TRBV19 and TRBJ2-3, reads DGGITQSPKYLFRKEGQNVTLSCEQNLNHDAMYWYRQDPGQGLRLIYYSQIVNDFQKGDIAEGYSVSREKKESFPLTVTSAQKNPTAFYLCASSLAGGPFTDTQYFGPGTRLTVL.